This T cell receptor (beta chain) was recorded in a study of blood T cells in healthy people across ages (dated by TCRdb to between 2014 and 2016). Background on the whole study: Template switching captured roughly one uniquely barcoded TCR beta cDNA molecule per two T cells in model experiments. For two donors (one aged 18 to 30 and one aged 80 or older), the study analyzed two additional independent replicas of 1 million unique cDNA reads from the same blood draw. Donors of different ages were randomly distributed across sequencing lanes to avoid experimental bias. Donors were grouped into four age groups: young (average 16 years), middle-aged (39), aged (approximately 58) and long-lived (over 80). To track age-related changes in TCR beta repertoire diversity, the study relied on deep sequencing normalized with unique cDNA molecular identifiers.

The approximately 40 donors, aged roughly 6 to 100 years, were systemically healthy Caucasian individuals from Russia. About 10 milliliters of peripheral blood were collected from each donor into EDTA-treated Vacutainer tubes. Ficoll-Paque density-gradient centrifugation was used to isolate PBMCs, with at least 7 million obtained per sample. Trizol reagent was used to extract total RNA from PBMCs, with at least 6 micrograms per sample. Naive CD45RAhigh/CD27high T cell percentages were measured by flow cytometry on a PBMC aliquot from every donor. The germline ends are 16 bases apart after V is trimmed by 0 bases and J by 8 bases. The CDR1 and CDR2 encoded by the germline V gene are SGHAT and FQNNGV. From cysteine to phenylalanine, the CDR3 is 15 amino acids long. Of all the DNA, just the CDR3 is kept, 45 bases in frame from base 1. Broader findings and caveats from the paper: Because profiling used bulk unsorted PBMCs, naive and antigen-experienced compartments could not be compared conclusively. As age increased, observed TCR beta diversity per million T cells dropped in a roughly linear way, and a significant reduction was already evident by age approximately 40. The percentage of naive T cells measured by flow cytometry correlated strongly with observed TCR beta diversity. Compared with the aged group, the long-lived group had more naive CD4+ T cells, fewer expanded clones and increased TCR diversity, suggesting age selection. Donor CMV infection status was unknown, potentially confounding age-related changes in expanded clonotypes. Total diversity estimates from one million sequenced T cells were considered lower bounds and underestimates.

With respect to this clonotype: Its antigen has not been determined. No base-level quality is on record; no much larger clone is a single base apart.

Library method: 5' RACE. For sequencing, an Illumina HiSeq 2500 was employed. A second PCR of about 6 to 12 cycles was performed with a sample-barcoded 5' primer and a J-beta primer mix. A unique molecular identifier was introduced onto each TCR beta cDNA molecule by a template-switch 5' adaptor carrying 12 random nucleotides. At least 2.5 million CDR3-containing paired-end reads were obtained from each sample. First-strand cDNA was synthesized from all RNA with the Mint cDNA synthesis kit, primed by a TRBC-specific oligonucleotide. Following uracil-DNA glycosylase treatment, a first 18-cycle PCR with universal primers M1SS and BC2_uni_R was performed on all cDNA. For the original study's pipeline: Normalization of each sample was performed by random selection of 1 million high-quality reads, each carrying a distinct molecular identifier. Instead of being binned into consensus sequences, reads with shared molecular identifiers were discarded. CDR3 identification, clonotype clustering and error correction used MiTCR with a Q25 quality threshold and the strictest error-elimination algorithm. Lower-bound total TCR beta diversity was estimated with a nonparametric unseen species model using Euler transformation. TCRdb reanalyzed the raw reads on its own, using fastp at Q25 for trimming and MiXCR for clone calling, and kept in-frame beta chains. Here each entry gathers all rows of one CDR3 protein and keeps the most common genes and DNA. The V and J calls here are based on TCRdb, not the publication. Recorded for this sample are 700,000 or so distinct CDR3 sequences; 40% to 50% of them occurred a single time. About 32% of the sample rests with the top ten.

The specimen was blood. In this chain, TRBV11-2 is recombined with TRBJ1-2; perhaps TRBD1 is the D gene, with 5 bases matching. The TCR sequence derives from a man of 80 years or more in good health. The CDR3 here reads CASSLDGTAIRGYTF. DNA sequence: TGTGCCAGCAGCTTAGACGGGACCGCCATCCGGGGCTACACCTTC.